This T cell receptor (beta chain) was profiled in a study of T cell responses to AZD1222 COVID-19 vaccine. Overall study results and limits: Close to half of all spike-specific TCRs reportedly target regions of the variants that are unmutated.

Sequenced by immunoSEQ multiplex PCR; TCRdb stores in-frame clones only, minus some. The sample has about 150,000 clones; roughly 90% are singletons. The germline V gene encodes CDR1 SNHLY and CDR2 FYNNEI. The CDR3 consists of 12 residues. The V and J ends lost 8 bases and 2 bases, in that order; junction bases with no gene match: 1. Notes on this clone: The antigen is unknown.

The chain links TRBV2 to TRBJ2-7; 9 bases are shared with TRBD1. The sequenced sample was peripheral blood, obtained 28 days after the second AZD1222 dose. This TCR came from an adult who received the AZD1222 COVID-19 vaccine. CDR3 sequence (DNA): TGTGCCAGCCGGGACAGGGCCTACGAGCAGTACTTC. Translation gives CASRDRAYEQYF.